This entry describes one TCR beta chain. The CDR3 is 15 residues long. V was clipped by 6 bases and J by 2 bases, with 17 bases between them. This sample is part of a study of T-cell reconstitution after alpha-beta-depleted transplantation in children. TCRbeta library construction was performed incorporating unique molecular identifiers. TCRdb re-called the PCR reads through MiXCR, storing one row per CDR3 protein. The data contain over 300,000 distinct CDR3 sequences, approximately 10% of them seen just once; the ten biggest clones take up 2% to 3%. The rearrangement links TRBV12-3 or TRBV12-4 to TRBJ2-7, with a possible D match to TRBD2 (7 bases). Sequencing was performed on PBMCs from the stem cell graft donor, taken from the stem cell graft. The sequence derives from a human donor who donated a stem cell graft to a child with acute lymphoblastic leukemia. DNA of the CDR3: TGTGCCAGCAGCTCCCGGGGGGCTGGCGCCTACGAGCAGTACTTC. Translating it yields CASSSRGAGAYEQYF.